This T cell receptor (beta chain) was profiled in a study of blood T cells in healthy people across ages. Broader study findings: What prevented conclusive comparison of naive and antigen-experienced cells was that PBMCs were unsorted. Unknown donor CMV status possibly confounded expanded clonotype changes.

The CDR3 totals 15 residues. Per the germline V gene, CDR1 is SGHDT and CDR2 is YYEEEE. Trimming took 4 bases from V and 2 from J, leaving 15 bases between them. On this clonotype itself: The antigen is unknown.

The second PCR ran roughly 6 to 11 cycles with a sample-barcoded 5' primer and J-beta primers. TCRdb re-called the 5' RACE reads through MiXCR, storing one row per CDR3 protein. In the table there are about 580,000 distinct CDR3 sequences, around 50% of which are singletons. Each sample yielded at least 6 million isolated PBMCs. The sequenced material came from blood. This sequence was found in a man aged 80 or over in good health. This chain links TRBV5-6 with TRBJ1-2, with D maybe TRBD1 (6 bases). CDR3: CASSTGRDRNYGYTF. DNA of the CDR3: TGTGCCAGCAGCACTGGCCGAGACAGGAACTATGGCTACACCTTC.